This record covers a single TCR beta chain. Its antigen is not identified. This sample was taken from a study of blood T cells in healthy people across ages. Study results and caveats: Estimated diversity across one million T cells was deemed an underestimate. Per million T cells, TCR beta diversity dropped about linearly as age rose.

It was with a sample-barcoded 5' primer and a J-beta primer mix that a second PCR of about 7 to 12 cycles was run. Every sample gave at least 2.5 million paired-end reads containing CDR3. TCRdb passed the 5' RACE reads through MiXCR, listing each CDR3 protein once. The data hold some 1.5 million distinct CDR3 sequences, with 28% observed a single time. The specimen was blood. The source of this sequence is a woman younger than 45 in good health.

DNA of the CDR3: TGTGCCAGCAGTTTATCGGGAGGGGGGGGCATTCAGTACTTC. Protein product: CASSLSGGGGIQYF. V and J are TRBV27 and TRBJ2-4; D may be TRBD2 (7 bases). CDR3 size: 14 residues. The V end was cut by 0 bases, the J end by 9 bases, with 12 bases between. In germline, CDR1 is MNHEY, CDR2 SMNVEV (reference sequence).